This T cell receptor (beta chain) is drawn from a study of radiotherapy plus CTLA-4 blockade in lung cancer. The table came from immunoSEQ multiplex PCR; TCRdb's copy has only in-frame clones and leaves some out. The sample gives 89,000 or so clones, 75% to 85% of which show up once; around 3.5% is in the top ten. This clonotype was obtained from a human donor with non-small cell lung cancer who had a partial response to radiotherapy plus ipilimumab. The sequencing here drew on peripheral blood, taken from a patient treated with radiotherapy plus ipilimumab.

CDR3 nucleotides: TGTGCCAGCTCAGGGGACAGGGGGAACAATGAGCAGTTCTTC. This codes for CASSGDRGNNEQFF. This chain joins TRBV18 and TRBJ2-1, with 11 positions matching TRBD1. In germline, CDR1 is KGHSH, CDR2 LQKENI. The CDR3 sequence is 14 residues long. V gave up 5 bases and J gave up 5 bases; unmatched junction bases: 2.